This TCR beta chain was identified during a study of cytomegalovirus exposure and HLA in healthy donors. V gave up 4 bases and J gave up 6 bases; unmatched junction bases: 6. The germline V gene has CDR1 SQVTM and CDR2 ANQGSEA. CDR3 length: 13 residues. Generated by immunoSEQ multiplex PCR, the TCRdb table keeps only in-frame clones and is missing some. Among 200,000 to 250,000 clones listed, approximately 82% were seen once. The J gene is TRBJ2-7, the V gene TRBV29-1; 10 bases agree with TRBD1. The specimen sequenced was PBMCs. This TCR came from a woman aged 18-30 years in good health and CMV-seronegative. CDR3 nucleotides: TGCAGCGTTGGACGACAGGGGGCGGGCGAGCAGTACTTC. Encoded protein: CSVGRQGAGEQYF.